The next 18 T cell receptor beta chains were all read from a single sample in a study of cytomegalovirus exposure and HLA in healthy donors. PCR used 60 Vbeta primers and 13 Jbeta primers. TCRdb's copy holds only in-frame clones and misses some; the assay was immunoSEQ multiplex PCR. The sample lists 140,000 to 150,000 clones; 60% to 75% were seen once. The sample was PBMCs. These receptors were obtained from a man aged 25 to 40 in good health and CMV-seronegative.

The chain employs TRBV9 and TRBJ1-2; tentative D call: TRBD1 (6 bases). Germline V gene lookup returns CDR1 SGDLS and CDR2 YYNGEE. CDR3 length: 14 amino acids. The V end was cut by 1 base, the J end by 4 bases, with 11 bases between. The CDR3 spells CASSVNQGSYGYTF. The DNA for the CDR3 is TGTGCCAGCAGCGTAAATCAGGGGAGCTATGGCTACACCTTC.

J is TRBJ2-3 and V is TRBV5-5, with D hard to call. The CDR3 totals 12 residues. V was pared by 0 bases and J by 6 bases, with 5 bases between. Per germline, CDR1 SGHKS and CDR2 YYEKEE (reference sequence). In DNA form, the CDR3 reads TGTGCCAGCAGCTTGGCCGCGGATACGCAGTATTTT. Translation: CASSLAADTQYF.

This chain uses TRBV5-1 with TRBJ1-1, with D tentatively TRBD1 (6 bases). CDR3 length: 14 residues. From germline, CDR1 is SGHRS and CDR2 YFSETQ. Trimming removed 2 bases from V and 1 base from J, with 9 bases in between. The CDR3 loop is CASSFYRANTEAFF. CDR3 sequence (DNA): TGCGCCAGCAGCTTCTACAGGGCGAACACTGAAGCTTTCTTT.

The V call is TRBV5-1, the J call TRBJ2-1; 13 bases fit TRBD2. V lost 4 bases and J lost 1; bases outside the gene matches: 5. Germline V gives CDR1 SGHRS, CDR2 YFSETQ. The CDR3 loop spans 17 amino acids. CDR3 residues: CASSAQLAGGSYNEQFF. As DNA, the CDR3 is TGCGCCAGCAGCGCGCAACTAGCGGGGGGGTCCTACAATGAGCAGTTCTTC. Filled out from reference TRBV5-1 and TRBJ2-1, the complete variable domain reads KAGVTQTPRYLIKTRGQQVTLSCSPISGHRSVSWYQQTPGQGLQFLFEYFSETQRNKGNFPGRFSGRQFSNSRSEMNVSTLELGDSALYLCASSAQLAGGSYNEQFFGPGTRLTVL.

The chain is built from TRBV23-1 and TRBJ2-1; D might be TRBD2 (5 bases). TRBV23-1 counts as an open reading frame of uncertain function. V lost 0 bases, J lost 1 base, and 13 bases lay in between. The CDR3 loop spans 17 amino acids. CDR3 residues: CASSQSWASKSYNEQFF. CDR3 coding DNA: TGCGCCAGCAGTCAATCGTGGGCTAGCAAGTCCTACAATGAGCAGTTCTTC.

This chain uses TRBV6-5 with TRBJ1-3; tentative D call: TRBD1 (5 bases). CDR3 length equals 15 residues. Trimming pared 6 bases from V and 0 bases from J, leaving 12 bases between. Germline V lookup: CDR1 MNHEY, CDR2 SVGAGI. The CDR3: CASRGGRLSGNTIYF. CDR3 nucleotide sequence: TGTGCCAGCAGGGGGGGACGGCTCTCTGGAAACACCATATATTTT.

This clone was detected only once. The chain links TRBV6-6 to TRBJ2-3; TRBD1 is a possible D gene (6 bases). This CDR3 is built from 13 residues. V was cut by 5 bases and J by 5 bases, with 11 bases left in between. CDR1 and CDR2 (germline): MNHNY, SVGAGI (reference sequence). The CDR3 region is CASSTQQGDTQYF. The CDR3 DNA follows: TGTGCCAGCAGTACCCAACAGGGAGATACGCAGTATTTT.

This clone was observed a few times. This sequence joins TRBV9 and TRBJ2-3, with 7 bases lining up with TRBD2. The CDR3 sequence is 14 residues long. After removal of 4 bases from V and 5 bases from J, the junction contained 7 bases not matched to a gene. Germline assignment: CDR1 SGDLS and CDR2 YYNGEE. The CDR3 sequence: CASSPGGWKDTQYF. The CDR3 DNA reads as TGTGCCAGCAGCCCCGGGGGGTGGAAAGATACGCAGTATTTT.

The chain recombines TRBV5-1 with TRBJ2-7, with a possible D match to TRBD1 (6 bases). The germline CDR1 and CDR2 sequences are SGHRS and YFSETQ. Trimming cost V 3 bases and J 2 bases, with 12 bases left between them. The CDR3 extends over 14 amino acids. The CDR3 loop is CASSSRDTTYEQYF. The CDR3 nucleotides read TGCGCCAGCAGCTCCCGGGACACTACCTACGAGCAGTACTTC.

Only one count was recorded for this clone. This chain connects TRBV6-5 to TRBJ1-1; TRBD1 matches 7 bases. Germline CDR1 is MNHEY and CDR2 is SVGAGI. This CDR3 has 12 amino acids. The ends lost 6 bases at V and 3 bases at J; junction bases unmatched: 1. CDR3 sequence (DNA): TGTGCCAGCAGGGGACAGTACACTGAAGCTTTCTTT. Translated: CASRGQYTEAFF.

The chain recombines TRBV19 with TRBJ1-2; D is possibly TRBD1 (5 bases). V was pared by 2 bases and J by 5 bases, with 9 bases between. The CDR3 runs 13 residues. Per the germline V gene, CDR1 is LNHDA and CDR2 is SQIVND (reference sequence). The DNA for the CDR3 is TGTGCCAGTAGTATACAGACAGCTTATGGCTACACCTTC. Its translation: CASSIQTAYGYTF.

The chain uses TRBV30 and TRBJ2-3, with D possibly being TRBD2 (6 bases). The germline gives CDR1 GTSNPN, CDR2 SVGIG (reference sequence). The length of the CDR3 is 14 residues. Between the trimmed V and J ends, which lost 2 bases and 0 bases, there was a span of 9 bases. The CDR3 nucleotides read TGTGCCTGGAGTCTGGGACTTAGCACAGATACGCAGTATTTT. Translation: CAWSLGLSTDTQYF.

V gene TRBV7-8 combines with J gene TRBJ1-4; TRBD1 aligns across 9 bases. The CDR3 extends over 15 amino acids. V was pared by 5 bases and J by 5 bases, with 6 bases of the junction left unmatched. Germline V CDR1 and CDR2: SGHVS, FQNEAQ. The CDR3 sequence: CASSVGQGQNEKLFF. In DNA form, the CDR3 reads TGTGCCAGCAGCGTCGGACAGGGGCAGAATGAAAAACTGTTTTTT.

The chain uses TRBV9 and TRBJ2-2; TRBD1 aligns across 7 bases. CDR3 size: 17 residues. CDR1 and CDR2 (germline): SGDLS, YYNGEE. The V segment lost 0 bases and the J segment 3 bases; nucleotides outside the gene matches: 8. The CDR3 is CASSVGLTGQYTGELFF. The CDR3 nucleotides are TGTGCCAGCAGCGTAGGCTTGACAGGGCAGTACACCGGGGAGCTGTTTTTT.

The CDR3 DNA is TGCGCCAGCAGCAGGGCAGGACAGGCCTACGAGCAGTACTTC. Its translation is CASSRAGQAYEQYF. The chain links TRBV5-1 to TRBJ2-7; TRBD1 agrees at 7 bases. Trimming at V came to 4 bases and at J to 2 bases, leaving 6 bases not matched to a gene. In germline, CDR1 is SGHRS, CDR2 YFSETQ. CDR3 length: 14 residues.

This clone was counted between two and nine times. CDR3 sequence: CASSPSSGENTQYF. For the CDR3, the DNA is TGTGCCAGCAGCCCCTCAAGTGGGGAGAATACGCAGTATTTT. V usage is TRBV7-2 and J usage is TRBJ2-3; tentative D call: TRBD2 (5 bases). Trimming left V 5 bases short and J 7 bases short, with 16 bases between. The CDR3 has 14 amino acids. From germline, CDR1 is SGHTA and CDR2 FQGNSA.

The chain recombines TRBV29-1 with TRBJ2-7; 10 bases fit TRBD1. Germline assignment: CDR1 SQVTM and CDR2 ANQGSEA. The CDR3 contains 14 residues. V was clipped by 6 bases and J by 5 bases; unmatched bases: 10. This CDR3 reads CSVARQGAIDEQYF. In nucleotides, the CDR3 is TGCAGCGTCGCAAGACAGGGGGCAATCGACGAGCAGTACTTC.

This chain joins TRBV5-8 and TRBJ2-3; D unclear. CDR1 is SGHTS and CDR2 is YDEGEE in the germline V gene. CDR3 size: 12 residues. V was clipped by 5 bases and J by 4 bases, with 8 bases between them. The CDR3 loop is CASRGAADTQYF. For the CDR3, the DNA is TGTGCCAGCAGGGGCGCAGCAGATACGCAGTATTTT.